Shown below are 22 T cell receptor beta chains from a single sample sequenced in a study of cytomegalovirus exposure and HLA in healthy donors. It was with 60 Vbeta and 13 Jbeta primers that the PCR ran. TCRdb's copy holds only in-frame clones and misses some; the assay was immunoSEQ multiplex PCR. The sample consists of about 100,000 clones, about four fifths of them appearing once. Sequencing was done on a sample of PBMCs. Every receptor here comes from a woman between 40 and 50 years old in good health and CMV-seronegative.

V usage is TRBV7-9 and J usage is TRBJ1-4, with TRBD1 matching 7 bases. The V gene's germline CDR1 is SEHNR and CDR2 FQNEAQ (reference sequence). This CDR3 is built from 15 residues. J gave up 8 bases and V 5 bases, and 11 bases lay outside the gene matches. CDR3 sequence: CASSQFDRVGEKLFF. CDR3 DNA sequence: TGTGCCAGCAGCCAATTCGACAGGGTAGGAGAAAAACTGTTTTTT.

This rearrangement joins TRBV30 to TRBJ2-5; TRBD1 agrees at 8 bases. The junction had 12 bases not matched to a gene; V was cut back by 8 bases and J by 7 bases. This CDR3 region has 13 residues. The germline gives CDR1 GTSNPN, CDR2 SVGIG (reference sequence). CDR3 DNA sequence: TGTGCCATGGCAGGGGGCAAGGGGGTGACCCAGTACTTC. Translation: CAMAGGKGVTQYF.

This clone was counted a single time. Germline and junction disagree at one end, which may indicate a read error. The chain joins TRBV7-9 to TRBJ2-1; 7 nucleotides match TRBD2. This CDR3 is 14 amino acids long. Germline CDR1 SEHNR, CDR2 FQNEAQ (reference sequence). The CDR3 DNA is TGTTCCAGCGGGGACTTAGCCTCCCCCAATGAGCAGTTCTTC. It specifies CSSGDLASPNEQFF.

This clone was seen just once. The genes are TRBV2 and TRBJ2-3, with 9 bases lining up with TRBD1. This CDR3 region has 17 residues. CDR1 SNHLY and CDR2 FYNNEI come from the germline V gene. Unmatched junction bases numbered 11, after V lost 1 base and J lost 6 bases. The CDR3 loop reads CASSEGHRGPSSDTQYF. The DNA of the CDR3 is TGTGCCAGCAGTGAAGGGCACAGGGGGCCCTCTTCGGATACGCAGTATTTT.

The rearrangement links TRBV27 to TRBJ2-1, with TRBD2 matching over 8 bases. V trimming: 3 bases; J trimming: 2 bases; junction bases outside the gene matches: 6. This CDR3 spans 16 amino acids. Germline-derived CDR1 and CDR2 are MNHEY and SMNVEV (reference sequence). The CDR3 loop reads CASSLQGTSPYNEQFF. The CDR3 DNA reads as TGTGCCAGCAGTTTGCAAGGGACTAGTCCCTACAATGAGCAGTTCTTC.

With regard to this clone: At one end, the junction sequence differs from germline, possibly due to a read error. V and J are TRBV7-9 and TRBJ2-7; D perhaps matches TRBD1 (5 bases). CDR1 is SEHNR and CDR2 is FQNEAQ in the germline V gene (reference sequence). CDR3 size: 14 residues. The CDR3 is CSSSLARVPYEQYF. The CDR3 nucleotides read TGTTCCAGCAGCTTAGCCAGGGTTCCCTACGAGCAGTACTTC. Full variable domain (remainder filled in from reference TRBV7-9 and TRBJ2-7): DTGVSQNPRHKITKRGQNVTFRCDPISEHNRLYWYRQTLGQGPEFLTYFQNEAQLEKSRLLSDRFSAERPKGSFSTLEIQRTEQGDSAMYLCSSSLARVPYEQYFGPGTRLTVT.

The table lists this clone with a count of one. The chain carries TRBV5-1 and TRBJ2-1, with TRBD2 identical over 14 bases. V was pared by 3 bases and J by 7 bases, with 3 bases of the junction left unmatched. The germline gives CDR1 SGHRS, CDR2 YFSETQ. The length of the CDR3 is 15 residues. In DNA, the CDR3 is TGCGCCAGCAGCTCGACTAGCGGGAGGGTGAATGAGCAGTTCTTC. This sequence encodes CASSSTSGRVNEQFF.

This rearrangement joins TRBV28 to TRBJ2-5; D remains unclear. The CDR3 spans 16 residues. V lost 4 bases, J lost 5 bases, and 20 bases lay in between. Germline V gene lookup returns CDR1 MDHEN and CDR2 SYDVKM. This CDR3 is CASSSSHGTLRETQYF. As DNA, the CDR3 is TGTGCCAGCAGTTCGTCCCACGGTACCCTCAGGGAGACCCAGTACTTC. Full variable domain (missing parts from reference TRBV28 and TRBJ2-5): DVKVTQSSRYLVKRTGEKVFLECVQDMDHENMFWYRQDPGLGLRLIYFSYDVKMKEKGDIPEGYSVSREKKERFSLILESASTNQTSMYLCASSSSHGTLRETQYFGPGTRLLVL.

The CDR3 DNA is TGTGCCTGGAAACAGAGCTCCTACAATGAGCAGTTCTTC. Its protein is CAWKQSSYNEQFF. The chain has TRBV30 and TRBJ2-1; D is uncertain. The V and J ends lost 4 bases and 0 bases respectively, with 7 bases between them. The CDR3 has 13 residues. Germline V gives CDR1 GTSNPN, CDR2 SVGIG (reference sequence). Complete variable domain (other parts from reference TRBV30 and TRBJ2-1): SQTIHQWPATLVQPVGSPLSLECTVEGTSNPNLYWYRQAAGRGLQLLFYSVGIGQISSEVPQNLSASRPQDRQFILSSKKLLLSDSGFYLCAWKQSSYNEQFFGPGTRLTVL.

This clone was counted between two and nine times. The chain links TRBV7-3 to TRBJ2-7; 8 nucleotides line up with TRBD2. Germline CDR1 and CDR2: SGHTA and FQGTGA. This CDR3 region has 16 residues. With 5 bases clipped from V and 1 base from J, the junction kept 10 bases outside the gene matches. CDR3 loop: CASSQGPAGESYEQYF. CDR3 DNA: TGTGCCAGCAGCCAAGGGCCAGCGGGGGAATCCTACGAGCAGTACTTC.

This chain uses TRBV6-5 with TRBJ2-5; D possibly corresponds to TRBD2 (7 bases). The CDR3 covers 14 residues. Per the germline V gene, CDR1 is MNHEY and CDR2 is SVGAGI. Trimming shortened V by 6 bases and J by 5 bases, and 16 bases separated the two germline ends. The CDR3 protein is CASSEGGFRETQYF. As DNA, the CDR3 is TGTGCCAGCAGCGAGGGGGGGTTCCGGGAGACCCAGTACTTC.

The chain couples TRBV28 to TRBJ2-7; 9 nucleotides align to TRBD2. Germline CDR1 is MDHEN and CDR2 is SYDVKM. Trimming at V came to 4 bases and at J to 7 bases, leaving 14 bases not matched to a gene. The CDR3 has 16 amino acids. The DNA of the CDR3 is TGTGCCAGCAGTTATCTAGCGGGGAGTCTACGTGGGGAGCAGTACTTC. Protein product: CASSYLAGSLRGEQYF.

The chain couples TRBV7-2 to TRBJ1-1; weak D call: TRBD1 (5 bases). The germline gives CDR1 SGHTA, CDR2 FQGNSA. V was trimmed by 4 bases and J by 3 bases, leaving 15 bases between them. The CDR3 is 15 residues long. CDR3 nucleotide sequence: TGTGCCAGCAGCTCCCCGGACACTGCGCACACTGAAGCTTTCTTT. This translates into CASSSPDTAHTEAFF.

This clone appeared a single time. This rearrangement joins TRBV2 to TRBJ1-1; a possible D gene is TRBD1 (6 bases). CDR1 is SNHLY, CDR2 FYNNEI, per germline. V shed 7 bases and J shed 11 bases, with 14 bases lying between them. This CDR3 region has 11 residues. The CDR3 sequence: CASTQTGFAFF. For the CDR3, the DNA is TGTGCCAGCACCCAAACAGGGTTTGCTTTCTTT. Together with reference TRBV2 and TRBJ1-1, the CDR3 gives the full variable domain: EPEVTQTPSHQVTQMGQEVILRCVPISNHLYFYWYRQILGQKVEFLVSFYNNEISEKSEIFDDQFSVERPDGSNFTLKIRSTKLEDSAMYFCASTQTGFAFFGQGTRLTVV.

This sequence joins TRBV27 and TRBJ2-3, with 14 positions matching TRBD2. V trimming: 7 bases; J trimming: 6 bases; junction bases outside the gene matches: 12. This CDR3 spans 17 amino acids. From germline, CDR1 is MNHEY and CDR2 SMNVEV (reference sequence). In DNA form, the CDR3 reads TGTGCCAGCACCCAAGGACTAGCGGGGGGCCATACCGATACGCAGTATTTT. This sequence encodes CASTQGLAGGHTDTQYF.

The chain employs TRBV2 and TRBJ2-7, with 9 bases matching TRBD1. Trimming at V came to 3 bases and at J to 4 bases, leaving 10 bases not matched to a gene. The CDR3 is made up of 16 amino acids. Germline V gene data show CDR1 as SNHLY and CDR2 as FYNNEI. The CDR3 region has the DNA TGTGCCAGCAGTGAGGATATAGGGGACAGGGCGTACGAGCAGTACTTC. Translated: CASSEDIGDRAYEQYF.

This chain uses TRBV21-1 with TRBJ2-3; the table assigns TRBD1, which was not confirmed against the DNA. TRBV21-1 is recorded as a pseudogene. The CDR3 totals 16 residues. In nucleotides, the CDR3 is TGTGCCAGCAGCAAAGAGACAGACAATAGCACAGATACGCAGTATTTT. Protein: CASSKETDNSTDTQYF.

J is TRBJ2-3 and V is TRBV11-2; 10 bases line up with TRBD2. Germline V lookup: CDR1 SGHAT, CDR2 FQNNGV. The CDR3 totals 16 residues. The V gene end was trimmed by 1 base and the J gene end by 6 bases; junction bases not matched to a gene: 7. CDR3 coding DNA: TGTGCCAGCAGCTTAGGACCTAGCGGGGGAGGTGATACGCAGTATTTT. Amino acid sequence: CASSLGPSGGGDTQYF.

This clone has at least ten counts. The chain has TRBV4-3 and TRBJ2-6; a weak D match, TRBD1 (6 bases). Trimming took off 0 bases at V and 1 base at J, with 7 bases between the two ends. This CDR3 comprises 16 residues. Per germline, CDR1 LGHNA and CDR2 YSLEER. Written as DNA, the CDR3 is TGCGCCAGCAGCCAAGAACAGGGTTCTGGGGCCAACGTCCTGACTTTC. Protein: CASSQEQGSGANVLTF.

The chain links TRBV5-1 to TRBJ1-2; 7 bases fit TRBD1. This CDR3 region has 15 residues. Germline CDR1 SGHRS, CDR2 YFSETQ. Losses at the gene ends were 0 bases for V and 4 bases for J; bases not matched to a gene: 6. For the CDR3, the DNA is TGCGCCAGCAGCTTGGAGAAGACAGGGAGCTATGGCTACACCTTC. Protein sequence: CASSLEKTGSYGYTF.

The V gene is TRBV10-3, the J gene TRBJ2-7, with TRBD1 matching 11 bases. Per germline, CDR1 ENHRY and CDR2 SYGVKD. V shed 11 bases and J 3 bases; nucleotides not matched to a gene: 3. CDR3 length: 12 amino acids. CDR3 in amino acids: CAGGTGGYEQYF. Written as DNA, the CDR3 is TGTGCCGGGGGGACAGGGGGCTACGAGCAGTACTTC.

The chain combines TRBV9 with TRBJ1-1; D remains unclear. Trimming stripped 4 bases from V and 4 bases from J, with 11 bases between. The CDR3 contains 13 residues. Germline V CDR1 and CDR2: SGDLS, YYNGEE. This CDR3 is CASSPSLSTEAFF. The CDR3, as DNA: TGTGCCAGCAGCCCTAGTCTGAGCACTGAAGCTTTCTTT.